This T cell receptor (beta chain) originates from a study of T cell repertoires in cytomegalovirus infection. The wider study: The public TCR beta signatures pointed to both CMV infection and matching HLA type.

TCRdb recomputed calls from the reads with MiXCR, one row per CDR3 protein. The table has about 490,000 distinct CDR3 sequences, 16% seen once. The length of the CDR3 is 14 residues. V was pared by 2 bases and J by 1 base, with 6 bases between. Germline CDR1 and CDR2: SGHVS and FNYEAQ. This clonotype occurred many times. This clonotype was obtained from a human donor in good health (CMV status not recorded). Some clones in this sample may be carry-over from other donors' samples. The sample was CD8+ T cells from PBMCs. The rearrangement uses TRBV7-6 and TRBJ2-1, with D unclear. The CDR3 bases are TGTGCCAGCAGCTTACAGATATCCTACAATGAGCAGTTCTTC. Its protein is CASSLQISYNEQFF.